The 27 T cell receptor beta chains reported below all come from one sample, sequenced in a study of cytomegalovirus exposure and HLA in healthy donors. Researchers ran the PCR with 60 Vbeta and 13 Jbeta primers. The repertoire was sequenced with immunoSEQ multiplex PCR; TCRdb's copy has only in-frame clones and lacks some. The table has about 130,000 clones, about four fifths seen once. Sequencing was carried out using PBMCs. Receptors were obtained from a man younger than 35 in good health and CMV-seronegative.

This sequence joins TRBV30 and TRBJ1-6; D uncertain. The CDR3 is 12 amino acids. V was pared by 2 bases and J by 9 bases, with 8 bases between. In germline, CDR1 is GTSNPN, CDR2 SVGIG (reference sequence). CDR3 in amino acids: CAWSFGGSPLHF. CDR3 DNA sequence: TGTGCCTGGAGTTTTGGCGGTTCACCCCTCCACTTT.

This chain connects TRBV5-1 to TRBJ2-1; D possibly corresponds to TRBD2 (6 bases). Trimming cost V 2 bases and J 9 bases, with 12 bases left between them. The CDR3 length is 13 residues. CDR1 is SGHRS, CDR2 YFSETQ, per germline. The CDR3 nucleotides are TGCGCCAGCAGCTTCGGGCAGGGAGGTGAGCAGTTCTTC. Translating gives CASSFGQGGEQFF.

V and J are TRBV14 and TRBJ2-7; D gene ambiguous. From germline, CDR1 is SGHDN and CDR2 FVKESK. The CDR3 contains 14 residues. The V end was cut by 0 bases, the J end by 5 bases, with 11 bases between. CDR3 loop: CASSQDLRVNEQYF. The DNA of the CDR3 is TGTGCCAGCAGCCAAGATCTTCGGGTAAACGAGCAGTACTTC.

V usage is TRBV6-5 and J usage is TRBJ1-5; 9 bases are shared with TRBD1. V trimming: 6 bases; J trimming: 4 bases; junction bases outside the gene matches: 7. Looked up from germline, CDR1 is MNHEY and CDR2 is SVGAGI. There are 15 residues in the CDR3. This CDR3 reads CASRSGGTGNQPQHF. CDR3 DNA sequence: TGTGCCAGCAGAAGTGGAGGGACAGGGAATCAGCCCCAGCATTTT.

The rearrangement uses TRBV11-3 and TRBJ2-1, with TRBD1 matching 7 bases. V lost 5 bases to trimming and J lost 4 bases; unmatched junction nucleotides: 11. Germline-derived CDR1 and CDR2 are SGHNT and YENEEA. The CDR3 runs to 16 residues. As DNA, the CDR3 is TGTGCCAGCAGCCGAACAGGGGTAGCAGGGTACAATGAGCAGTTCTTC. It codes for CASSRTGVAGYNEQFF.

This chain connects TRBV10-3 to TRBJ2-7; maybe TRBD1 (6 bases). Between the trimmed V and J ends, which lost 0 bases and 4 bases, there was a span of 13 bases. Germline values: CDR1 ENHRY, CDR2 SYGVKD. The CDR3 totals 15 residues. The DNA of the CDR3 is TGTGCCATCAGTGAGTCCGGGACACCGCCATACGAGCAGTACTTC. It is translated as CAISESGTPPYEQYF.

The chain has TRBV9 and TRBJ1-2; 7 bases are a match to TRBD1. The V and J ends lost 1 base and 3 bases, in that order; junction bases with no gene match: 6. The CDR3 contains 15 residues. Per the germline V gene, CDR1 is SGDLS and CDR2 is YYNGEE. The CDR3 protein is CASSVRNRGDYGYTF. In DNA, the CDR3 is TGTGCCAGCAGCGTACGGAACAGGGGAGACTATGGCTACACCTTC.

This chain uses TRBV27 with TRBJ2-7, with 7 bases fitting TRBD2. The CDR3 extends over 13 amino acids. J lost 6 bases, V lost 1 base, and 3 bases had no gene match. Germline V CDR1 and CDR2: MNHEY, SMNVEV (reference sequence). As DNA, the CDR3 is TGTGCCAGCAGTTTATATGGGGGGGGCGAGCAGTACTTC. As protein: CASSLYGGGEQYF.

The genes are TRBV25-1 and TRBJ2-3; D gene uncertain. Deletions cut 3 bases from V and 2 bases from J, with 6 bases between. Germline lookup yields CDR1 MGHDK and CDR2 SYGVNS. The CDR3 extends over 13 amino acids. DNA for the CDR3: TGTGCCAGCAGTGACGGAGCCACAGATACGCAGTATTTT. Protein: CASSDGATDTQYF.

The gene calls are TRBV5-4 and TRBJ1-2; TRBD1 is a possible D gene (6 bases). V was pared by 4 bases and J by 6 bases, with 16 bases between. CDR1 and CDR2 from the germline V gene are SGHNT and YYREEE (reference sequence). The CDR3 covers 14 residues. The CDR3 loop reads CASSLTGTSDGYTF. CDR3 coding DNA: TGTGCCAGCAGCCTAACCGGGACATCGGATGGCTACACCTTC.

This clone was picked up a small number of times. This sequence joins TRBV28 and TRBJ1-6; unclear D gene. Germline CDR1 and CDR2: MDHEN and SYDVKM. The length of the CDR3 is 15 residues. V gave up 4 bases and J gave up 7 bases, with 14 bases separating them. The CDR3 spells CASSSQPSLNSPLHF. CDR3 in DNA: TGTGCCAGCAGTTCACAACCCAGTCTGAATTCACCCCTCCACTTT. Full variable domain (remainder filled in from reference TRBV28 and TRBJ1-6): DVKVTQSSRYLVKRTGEKVFLECVQDMDHENMFWYRQDPGLGLRLIYFSYDVKMKEKGDIPEGYSVSREKKERFSLILESASTNQTSMYLCASSSQPSLNSPLHFGNGTRLTVT.

This clone was observed a single time. The rearrangement joins TRBV5-1 to TRBJ2-5, with 8 bases matching TRBD1. Unmatched junction bases numbered 5, after V lost 2 bases and J lost 2 bases. Per the germline V gene, CDR1 is SGHRS and CDR2 is YFSETQ. The CDR3 covers 15 residues. In nucleotides, the CDR3 is TGCGCCAGCAGCTTCGGGACAGGAGGGCAAGAGACCCAGTACTTC. Its protein is CASSFGTGGQETQYF.

The chain combines TRBV29-1 with TRBJ1-1; 12 bases are a match to TRBD1. J gave up 5 bases and V 8 bases, and 9 bases lay outside the gene matches. This CDR3 is built from 14 residues. Germline-derived CDR1 and CDR2 are SQVTM and ANQGSEA. The CDR3 region is CSLGTGGAGTEAFF. As DNA, the CDR3 is TGCAGCCTAGGGACAGGGGGCGCCGGTACTGAAGCTTTCTTT. The entire variable domain, with the rest obtained from reference TRBV29-1 and TRBJ1-1, is as follows: SAVISQKPSRDICQRGTSLTIQCQVDSQVTMMFWYRQQPGQSLTLIATANQGSEATYESGFVIDKFPISRPNLTFSTLTVSNMSPEDSSIYLCSLGTGGAGTEAFFGQGTRLTVV.

V usage is TRBV7-2 and J usage is TRBJ1-1; 7 bases are a match to TRBD1. Unmatched junction bases numbered 12, after V lost 5 bases and J lost 6 bases. CDR1 is SGHTA, CDR2 FQGNSA, per germline. This CDR3 is built from 15 residues. The CDR3 protein is CASSVNSDRVAEAFF. Here the CDR3 DNA reads TGTGCCAGCAGCGTAAATTCCGACAGGGTGGCTGAAGCTTTCTTT. The full variable domain, rest sourced from reference TRBV7-2 and TRBJ1-1, is GAGVSQSPSNKVTEKGKDVELRCDPISGHTALYWYRQSLGQGLEFLIYFQGNSAPDKSGLPSDRFSAERTGGSVSTLTIQRTQQEDSAVYLCASSVNSDRVAEAFFGQGTRLTVV.

The chain has TRBV28 and TRBJ1-5; D ambiguous. Trimming took off 8 bases at V and 3 bases at J, with 8 bases between the two ends. The CDR3 has 12 residues. From germline, CDR1 is MDHEN and CDR2 SYDVKM. The CDR3 sequence is CASEVTNQPQHF. The DNA of the CDR3 is TGTGCCAGCGAGGTCACCAATCAGCCCCAGCATTTT.

The CDR3 sequence is CASSYSRVSNQPQHF. CDR3 coding DNA: TGTGCCAGCAGTTACAGCAGGGTCTCGAATCAGCCCCAGCATTTT. The chain joins TRBV6-6 to TRBJ1-5, with a tentative D call TRBD1 (5 bases). This CDR3 contains 15 residues. Germline CDR1 is MNHNY and CDR2 is SVGAGI (reference sequence). Trimming stripped 2 bases from V and 4 bases from J, with 12 bases between.

The chain employs TRBV29-1 and TRBJ1-2; 8 bases match TRBD1. Germline V gene lookup returns CDR1 SQVTM and CDR2 ANQGSEA. Unmatched junction bases numbered 12, after V lost 0 bases and J lost 0 bases. The CDR3 covers 18 residues. The DNA of the CDR3 is TGCAGCGTTGAAGACTATCTGAGTGGGACAGGTACTAACTATGGCTACACCTTC. This translates into CSVEDYLSGTGTNYGYTF.

The chain couples TRBV10-3 to TRBJ2-7, with D possibly matching TRBD1 (6 bases). The CDR3 sequence is 11 residues long. Trimming left V 9 bases short and J 10 bases short, with 16 bases between. CDR1 is ENHRY, CDR2 SYGVKD, per germline. The CDR3 spells CAIKQGSEQYF. The CDR3 DNA reads as TGTGCCATTAAACAGGGATCCGAACAGTACTTC.

The rearrangement uses TRBV6-5 and TRBJ2-5, with D perhaps matching TRBD1 (5 bases). The J call is uncertain, as TRBJ2-7 better fits the DNA end. Germline V gene data show CDR1 as MNHEY and CDR2 as SVGAGI. The CDR3 is 15 residues long. The CDR3, as DNA: TGTGCCAGCAGTTACTTCGACAGTATCACGAACGAGCAGTACTTC. Translating gives CASSYFDSITNEQYF.

On this clone itself: One end of the junction does not line up with germline, which may come from a read error. The chain uses TRBV4-2 and TRBJ1-6; a weak D match, TRBD1 (6 bases). The CDR3 spans 13 residues. The germline V gene has CDR1 LGHNA and CDR2 YNFKEQ. The CDR3, as DNA: TGTGCCAGCAGCCAAGGGGGGCCCGAGAGAGTAGTCTTT. It yields the protein CASSQGGPERVVF.

The V gene is TRBV27, the J gene TRBJ1-2, with a weak D call TRBD1 (5 bases). The length of the CDR3 is 20 residues. V lost 1 base and J lost 4, with 28 bases in between. CDR1 is MNHEY and CDR2 is SMNVEV in the germline V gene (reference sequence). CDR3 bases: TGTGCCAGCAGTTTATACGCGCGGCGGACAACTCGGGGGGTCCTCTATGGCTACACCTTC. This encodes CASSLYARRTTRGVLYGYTF.

The CDR3 DNA reads TGTGCCAGCAGTTTAAGGCGGTTAGACAGGGGAAATTCACCCCTCCACTTT. Translation: CASSLRRLDRGNSPLHF. The V gene is TRBV28, the J gene TRBJ1-6; TRBD1 matches at 8 bases. The CDR3 consists of 17 residues. Germline values: CDR1 MDHEN, CDR2 SYDVKM. J was trimmed by 7 bases and V by 2 bases; bases with no gene match: 10.

This clone was picked up one time. V and J are TRBV10-2 and TRBJ1-2, with a weak D call TRBD1 (5 bases). The germline CDR1 and CDR2 sequences are WSHSY and SAAADI. The CDR3 loop spans 17 amino acids. V was cut by 0 bases and J by 0 bases, with 14 bases left in between. CDR3 loop: CASSESTGRGANYGYTF. CDR3 bases: TGCGCCAGCAGTGAGTCGACGGGGCGGGGAGCTAACTATGGCTACACCTTC.

The chain couples TRBV7-6 to TRBJ2-7; 7 bases agree with TRBD2. The CDR3 is 15 residues long. The J segment lost 2 bases and the V segment lost 5 bases, leaving 9 bases of the junction unmatched. CDR1 is SGHVS, CDR2 FNYEAQ, per germline. The CDR3 bases are TGTGCCAGCAGCCAACAAATTGGGGGGGCCTACGAGCAGTACTTC. Its protein is CASSQQIGGAYEQYF.

The V and J genes are TRBV7-2 and TRBJ2-7, with 8 bases that match TRBD1. The CDR3 is made up of 16 amino acids. Trimming removed 4 bases from V and 1 base from J; junction bases left unmatched: 9. Per germline, CDR1 SGHTA and CDR2 FQGNSA. DNA for the CDR3: TGTGCCAGCAGCTCGATTCGCGGACAGGGATCCTACGAGCAGTACTTC. It codes for CASSSIRGQGSYEQYF.

This chain links TRBV4-3 with TRBJ2-1; D remains ambiguous. Trimming shortened V by 4 bases and J by 7 bases, and 8 bases separated the two germline ends. The germline V gene has CDR1 LGHNA and CDR2 YSLEER. There are 12 residues in the CDR3. The CDR3 is CASSLTRNEQFF. CDR3 DNA: TGCGCCAGCAGCCTCACCCGGAATGAGCAGTTCTTC.

J is TRBJ1-5 and V is TRBV5-6; the D gene is possibly TRBD1 (5 bases). Germline CDR1 reads SGHDT; CDR2 reads YYEEEE. The CDR3 spans 16 residues. Between the trimmed V and J ends, which lost 4 bases and 3 bases, there was a span of 17 bases. CDR3 coding DNA: TGTGCCAGCAGCCTGAACGGGGGGGGAGCCAATCAGCCCCAGCATTTT. It encodes CASSLNGGGANQPQHF.